One sample yielded the 32 T cell receptor beta chains listed below, sequenced in a study of blood T cell repertoires in COVID-19. Some clones are missing from TCRdb's copy, which holds only in-frame ones; the method was immunoSEQ multiplex PCR. The profile shows roughly 200,000 clones, under 80% of them singletons. Sample: peripheral blood. The source of these receptors is a man in his fifties or sixties who had recovered from COVID-19.

This chain connects TRBV27 to TRBJ2-1; 14 bases align to TRBD2. The germline CDR1 and CDR2 sequences are MNHEY and SMNVEV (reference sequence). The CDR3 consists of 14 residues. The V gene end was trimmed by 5 bases and the J gene end by 15 bases; junction bases not matched to a gene: 9. CDR3 protein: CASSLGLAGGISFF. The CDR3 nucleotides read TGTGCCAGCAGTCTTGGACTAGCGGGGGGTATCTCGTTCTTC.

The rearrangement uses TRBV6-5 and TRBJ1-1; D ambiguous. Trimming took 8 bases from V and 5 from J, leaving 12 bases between them. This CDR3 contains 12 residues. Germline CDR1 is MNHEY and CDR2 is SVGAGI. CDR3 nucleotides: TGTGCCAGCTGGTCGAGTCGGACTGAAGCTTTCTTT. Encoded protein: CASWSSRTEAFF.

This clone is a singleton in its sample. The gene calls are TRBV5-4 and TRBJ2-1; weak D call: TRBD2 (6 bases). The CDR3 loop spans 16 amino acids. V lost 3 bases, J lost 1 base, and 14 bases lay in between. Germline values: CDR1 SGHNT, CDR2 YYREEE (reference sequence). CDR3 in amino acids: CASSSNSGKSYNEQFF. The CDR3 DNA sequence: TGTGCCAGCAGCTCAAATAGCGGAAAATCCTACAATGAGCAGTTCTTC.

As concerns this clone: The junction departs from germline at one end; a sequencing error may be responsible. The chain uses TRBV3-1 (or the pseudogene TRBV3-2) and TRBJ2-1, with D uncertain. CDR1 is LGHDT and CDR2 is YNNKEL in the germline V gene (reference sequence). This CDR3 spans 13 amino acids. The CDR3 loop reads CASSQDRYNEQFF. CDR3 sequence (DNA): TGTGCCAGCAGTCAAGATCGGTATAATGAGCAGTTCTTC.

This chain joins TRBV27 and TRBJ2-3, with unresolved D. CDR1 is MNHEY and CDR2 is SMNVEV in the germline V gene (reference sequence). The ends were cut back, 6 bases at V and 0 bases at J, with 10 bases in the middle. The CDR3 has 14 amino acids. The CDR3 region has the DNA TGTGCCAGCAGGGGCCGTTATAGCACAGATACGCAGTATTTT. Its translation: CASRGRYSTDTQYF.

This chain joins TRBV6-4 and TRBJ2-7, with a possible D match to TRBD2 (5 bases). Germline V gene sequence: CDR1 MRHNA, CDR2 SNTAGT. The germline V and J ends were trimmed by 8 bases and 2 bases, with 25 bases remaining between them. The CDR3 spans 17 residues. Here the CDR3 reads CASSTFRPVTRTYEQYF. For the CDR3, the DNA is TGTGCCAGCTCGACCTTCAGGCCGGTAACTAGAACCTACGAGCAGTACTTC.

The gene calls are TRBV3-1 (or the pseudogene TRBV3-2) and TRBJ1-1; D not resolved. Germline CDR1 LGHDT, CDR2 YNNKEL (reference sequence). Trimming shortened V by 0 bases and J by 1 base, and 6 bases separated the two germline ends. CDR3 length: 14 residues. This CDR3 reads CASSQERRNTEAFF. As DNA, the CDR3 is TGTGCCAGCAGCCAAGAGAGGAGGAACACTGAAGCTTTCTTT.

This chain links TRBV13 with TRBJ1-2, with D unresolved. Germline V gene data show CDR1 as PRHDT and CDR2 as FYEKMQ (reference sequence). The CDR3 extends over 18 amino acids. Trimming cost V 2 bases and J 8 bases, with 27 bases left between them. The CDR3 region has the DNA TGTGCCAGCAGCTTAAGCAGTCGCCGGGTGGCGGAAGGAGGGGGCTACACCTTC. Encoded protein: CASSLSSRRVAEGGGYTF.

This clone was counted only a few times. The rearrangement links TRBV5-4 to TRBJ1-1; TRBD1 might be the D (6 bases). CDR1 is SGHNT, CDR2 YYREEE, per germline (reference sequence). The CDR3 has 15 residues. V gave up 4 bases and J gave up 0 bases, with 13 bases separating them. The CDR3 reads CASSQSGQMNTEAFF. The CDR3 nucleotides are TGTGCCAGCAGCCAATCGGGACAAATGAACACTGAAGCTTTCTTT.

This chain joins TRBV6-5 and TRBJ1-6; TRBD1 aligns across 9 bases. CDR1 and CDR2 from the germline V gene are MNHEY and SVGAGI. The J segment lost 8 bases and the V segment lost 6 bases, leaving 8 bases of the junction unmatched. This CDR3 has 15 amino acids. This CDR3 reads CASSHNRGQDSPLHF. CDR3 bases: TGTGCCAGCAGCCATAACAGGGGGCAGGATTCACCCCTCCACTTT.

This chain joins TRBV9 and TRBJ2-7; TRBD2 matches at 7 bases. Germline-derived CDR1 and CDR2 are SGDLS and YYNGEE. With 4 bases clipped from V and 5 bases from J, the junction kept 6 bases outside the gene matches. The CDR3 runs to 13 residues. CDR3 residues: CASSRRELNEQYF. The DNA of the CDR3 is TGTGCCAGCAGCAGGCGGGAGTTGAACGAGCAGTACTTC.

A note on this clone: Other DNA sequences in this sample translate to the same CDR3. The rearrangement uses TRBV2 and TRBJ2-7; D remains ambiguous. V lost 6 bases and J 0 bases, leaving 6 bases between the germline ends. Germline V gene sequence: CDR1 SNHLY, CDR2 FYNNEI. The CDR3 covers 12 residues. The CDR3 loop is CASRGGSYEQYF. The CDR3 DNA reads TGTGCCAGCAGAGGCGGCTCCTACGAGCAGTACTTC.

The chain combines TRBV4-2 with TRBJ1-2, with D tentatively TRBD1 (6 bases). Germline V gene lookup returns CDR1 LGHNA and CDR2 YNFKEQ. CDR3 length: 15 amino acids. V lost 2 bases and J lost 2, with 12 bases in between. CDR3 bases: TGTGCCAGCAGCCAACGCAGGGGCCAAAACTATGGCTACACCTTC. Protein sequence: CASSQRRGQNYGYTF.

This chain joins TRBV11-1 and TRBJ2-7; 7 bases fit TRBD1. Germline CDR1 SGHAT, CDR2 FQDESV (reference sequence). V dropped 5 bases and J dropped 1; count of bases not matched to a gene: 2. There are 13 residues in the CDR3. The CDR3 here is CASSRDSSYEQYF. CDR3 sequence (DNA): TGTGCCAGCAGCCGGGACAGTTCCTACGAGCAGTACTTC. Filled out from reference TRBV11-1 and TRBJ2-7, the complete variable domain reads EAEVAQSPRYKITEKSQAVAFWCDPISGHATLYWYRQILGQGPELLVQFQDESVVDDSQLPKDRFSAERLKGVDSTLKIQPAELGDSAMYLCASSRDSSYEQYFGPGTRLTVT.

V usage is TRBV29-1 and J usage is TRBJ1-2, with a possible D match to TRBD1 (5 bases). The V gene's germline CDR1 is SQVTM and CDR2 ANQGSEA. The CDR3 covers 14 residues. The V and J ends lost 4 bases and 6 bases respectively, with 18 bases between them. Here the CDR3 reads CSVGERGAVNGYTF. CDR3 nucleotide sequence: TGCAGCGTTGGTGAAAGGGGCGCGGTCAATGGCTACACCTTC.

The J gene is TRBJ2-1, the V gene TRBV7-9; possible D gene TRBD2, 7 bases. V was pared by 3 bases and J by 1 base, with 10 bases between. Germline CDR1 SEHNR, CDR2 FQNEAQ (reference sequence). This CDR3 has 15 amino acids. CDR3 residues: CASSLRGGSYNEQFF. CDR3 in DNA: TGTGCCAGCAGCTTGAGGGGGGGTTCCTACAATGAGCAGTTCTTC.

The rearrangement uses TRBV11-1 and TRBJ2-1; 9 bases are shared with TRBD2. The CDR3 covers 16 residues. From germline, CDR1 is SGHAT and CDR2 FQDESV (reference sequence). V gave up 5 bases and J gave up 4 bases; unmatched junction bases: 9. CDR3 loop: CASSPKSGRLYNEQFF. The CDR3 DNA sequence: TGTGCCAGCAGCCCAAAAAGCGGGAGGCTTTACAATGAGCAGTTCTTC.

V and J are TRBV30 and TRBJ2-7; the D gene is possibly TRBD1 (5 bases). Trimming pared 3 bases from V and 3 bases from J, leaving 9 bases between. CDR1 is GTSNPN and CDR2 is SVGIG in the germline V gene (reference sequence). There are 12 residues in the CDR3. The chain's CDR3 is CAWRIQGYEQYF. For the CDR3, the DNA is TGTGCCTGGAGAATCCAGGGCTACGAGCAGTACTTC.

The J gene is TRBJ2-1, the V gene TRBV24-1; TRBD2 matches 12 bases. The trim removed 3 bases at V and 12 bases at J, leaving 8 bases unmatched. Germline-derived CDR1 and CDR2 are KGHDR and SFDVKD. This CDR3 comprises 15 residues. CDR3 nucleotides: TGTGCCACCAGTGATCCTAGCGGGAGGGCATTAGGGCAGTTCTTC. Residues: CATSDPSGRALGQFF.

In its sample, this clone was seen once. As DNA, the CDR3 is TGTGCCTGGGAACCCGAGGCAGCAAGCTCTGGAAACACCATATATTTT. Protein: CAWEPEAASSGNTIYF. This chain joins TRBV30 and TRBJ1-3; D gene uncertain. The CDR3 totals 16 residues. Trimming stripped 5 bases from V and 0 bases from J, with 17 bases between. Germline CDR1 reads GTSNPN; CDR2 reads SVGIG (reference sequence).

This clone was observed once. The chain carries TRBV2 and TRBJ1-3; a possible D gene is TRBD1 (6 bases). Germline V gene sequence: CDR1 SNHLY, CDR2 FYNNEI. The CDR3 extends over 15 amino acids. Trimming left V 3 bases short and J 3 bases short, with 12 bases between. The CDR3 is CASSDIQGGGNTIYF. As DNA, the CDR3 is TGTGCCAGCAGTGACATACAGGGTGGTGGAAACACCATATATTTT.

The rearrangement links TRBV5-4 to TRBJ1-2; D possibly corresponds to TRBD1 (6 bases). In germline, CDR1 is SGHNT, CDR2 YYREEE (reference sequence). The length of the CDR3 is 17 residues. V lost 7 bases and J lost 6, with 28 bases in between. In nucleotides, the CDR3 is TGTGCCAGCCAAACGACCTCCGGGACAAATACTCGGGATGGCTACACCTTC. Its translation is CASQTTSGTNTRDGYTF. Filled out from reference TRBV5-4 and TRBJ1-2, the complete variable domain reads ETGVTQSPTHLIKTRGQQVTLRCSSQSGHNTVSWYQQALGQGPQFIFQYYREEENGRGNFPPRFSGLQFPNYSSELNVNALELDDSALYLCASQTTSGTNTRDGYTFGSGTRLTVV.

This clone was seen a handful of times. This chain uses TRBV19 with TRBJ2-5, with 8 nucleotides matching TRBD2. Trimming at V came to 5 bases and at J to 5 bases, leaving 13 bases not matched to a gene. The CDR3 covers 16 residues. Looked up from germline, CDR1 is LNHDA and CDR2 is SQIVND (reference sequence). CDR3 in amino acids: CASSGGSSGSGETQYF. The CDR3 DNA reads TGTGCCAGTAGTGGGGGATCGAGCGGGAGTGGGGAGACCCAGTACTTC.

The V call is TRBV19, the J call TRBJ2-2, with D possibly matching TRBD2 (5 bases). This CDR3 is built from 15 residues. The V and J ends lost 5 bases and 4 bases respectively, with 14 bases between them. Germline CDR1 is LNHDA and CDR2 is SQIVND (reference sequence). In nucleotides, the CDR3 is TGTGCCAGTAGTTTCGGGGTTTGGTTCACCGGGGAGCTGTTTTTT. Amino acids: CASSFGVWFTGELFF.

The chain recombines TRBV10-3 with TRBJ2-7; 10 nucleotides agree with TRBD2. With V trimmed by 10 bases and J by 4 bases, 13 bases remained unmatched. CDR3 length: 15 amino acids. The germline V gene has CDR1 ENHRY and CDR2 SYGVKD. The CDR3 sequence: CATKRTSGILYEQYF. DNA of the CDR3: TGTGCCACCAAAAGGACTAGCGGTATTTTATACGAGCAGTACTTC.

This sequence joins TRBV25-1 and TRBJ1-4; tentative D call: TRBD1 (6 bases). Trimming stripped 3 bases from V and 3 bases from J, with 11 bases between. Germline assignment: CDR1 MGHDK and CDR2 SYGVNS. The CDR3 length is 15 residues. The CDR3: CASSDQTGPNEKLFF. CDR3 nucleotides: TGTGCCAGCAGTGACCAAACAGGGCCTAATGAAAAACTGTTTTTT.

In this sample, this clone turned up a few times. This sample includes further DNA sequences coding for the same CDR3. The rearrangement uses TRBV19 and TRBJ1-1; D might be TRBD1 (5 bases). Per the germline V gene, CDR1 is LNHDA and CDR2 is SQIVND (reference sequence). This CDR3 comprises 14 residues. V was shortened by 3 bases and J by 1 base, with 9 bases between the two germline ends. The CDR3 loop reads CASSIQGWNTEAFF. DNA of the CDR3: TGTGCCAGTAGTATCCAGGGTTGGAACACTGAAGCTTTCTTT.

The rearrangement links TRBV7-2 to TRBJ2-7; 11 bases agree with TRBD2. The J segment lost 13 bases and the V segment lost 3 bases, leaving 11 bases of the junction unmatched. The CDR3 contains 14 residues. Looked up from germline, CDR1 is SGHTA and CDR2 is FQGNSA. The CDR3 spells CASSFFGTSGESYF. DNA of the CDR3: TGTGCCAGCAGCTTCTTCGGGACTAGCGGCGAGAGCTACTTC.

The chain joins TRBV30 to TRBJ1-1; TRBD1 matches 10 bases. Trimming cost V 1 base and J 3 bases; bases outside gene matches: 2. This CDR3 is built from 14 residues. The germline V gene encodes CDR1 GTSNPN and CDR2 SVGIG (reference sequence). The CDR3 DNA reads TGTGCCTGGAGTGCGGGACAGGGGCACACTGAAGCTTTCTTT. Translating it yields CAWSAGQGHTEAFF.

The rearrangement uses TRBV6-5 and TRBJ2-3; TRBD1 aligns across 7 bases. The CDR3 totals 13 residues. With V trimmed by 9 bases and J by 2 bases, 5 bases remained unmatched. From germline, CDR1 is MNHEY and CDR2 SVGAGI. CDR3 coding DNA: TGTGCCAGTTTAGACAGGGACACAGATACGCAGTATTTT. It translates to CASLDRDTDTQYF.

The V gene is TRBV27, the J gene TRBJ2-1, with 8 nucleotides matching TRBD2. Trimming removed 6 bases from V and 7 bases from J; junction bases left unmatched: 8. There are 14 residues in the CDR3. Germline V CDR1 and CDR2: MNHEY, SMNVEV (reference sequence). CDR3 bases: TGTGCCAGCAGCTCTCGGGAGGGCCGGAATGAGCAGTTCTTC. Translation gives CASSSREGRNEQFF.

This clone has only one observation. The chain employs TRBV11-3 and TRBJ2-1, with 9 bases fitting TRBD2. V was clipped by 0 bases and J by 9 bases; unmatched bases: 6. Per germline, CDR1 SGHNT and CDR2 YENEEA. The CDR3 spans 15 residues. The CDR3 here is CASSLEAGGLSEQFF. DNA for the CDR3: TGTGCCAGCAGCTTAGAGGCGGGAGGGCTAAGTGAGCAGTTCTTC. Full variable domain (outside the CDR3, taken from reference TRBV11-3 and TRBJ2-1): EAGVVQSPRYKIIEKKQPVAFWCNPISGHNTLYWYLQNLGQGPELLIRYENEEAVDDSQLPKDRFSAERLKGVDSTLKIQPAELGDSAVYLCASSLEAGGLSEQFFGPGTRLTVL.